This TCR beta chain is drawn from a study of blood T cell repertoires in COVID-19. The CDR3 extends over 15 amino acids. Germline CDR1 is ENHRY and CDR2 is SYGVKD. Losses at the gene ends were 6 bases for V and 0 bases for J; bases not matched to a gene: 4. Here immunoSEQ multiplex PCR was the method, and the copy in TCRdb shows in-frame clones only, minus some. The data contain some 130,000 clones, over 85% of them singletons. The clonotype originates from a man aged 55 to 70 with COVID-19, enrolled during active disease. The V and J genes are TRBV10-3 and TRBJ1-4, with 7 bases fitting TRBD1. Input material: peripheral blood. The CDR3 DNA sequence: TGTGCCATCAGACCGGGGACAGCAACTAATGAAAAACTGTTTTTT. Its translation: CAIRPGTATNEKLFF.